This passage covers 10 T cell receptor beta chains from one sample sequenced in a study of blood T cells in healthy people across ages. Through a sample-barcoded 5' primer and a J-beta primer mix, a second PCR was run for roughly 7 to 11 cycles. MiXCR, applied by TCRdb to the 5' RACE reads, yields one record per CDR3 protein. The sample includes some 710,000 distinct CDR3 sequences, about 24% of them seen just once. Sequences were obtained from blood. The receptors were sampled from a man between 65 and 85 years old in good health.

The sample holds a few counts of this clonotype. The rearrangement links TRBV4-1 to TRBJ2-5; D might be TRBD2 (6 bases). With the DNA end fitting TRBJ2-1 better, the J assignment may be wrong. Germline loops: CDR1 MGHRA, CDR2 YSYEKL. This CDR3 spans 14 amino acids. CDR3 residues: CASSQEGTRNEQFF. The DNA for the CDR3 is TGCGCCAGCAGCCAAGAAGGGACTCGGAATGAGCAGTTCTTC.

The J gene is TRBJ2-7, the V gene TRBV28; TRBD1 aligns across 10 bases. V lost 8 bases and J lost 5; bases outside the gene matches: 6. The V gene's germline CDR1 is MDHEN and CDR2 SYDVKM. The CDR3 covers 13 residues. The CDR3 sequence is CASRQGASNEQYF. DNA of the CDR3: TGTGCCAGCCGACAGGGGGCGTCCAACGAGCAGTACTTC.

The chain uses TRBV20-1 and TRBJ1-4; the match to TRBD1 covers 9 bases. Germline CDR1 and CDR2: DFQATT and SNEGSKA (reference sequence). The CDR3 contains 14 residues. Germline trimming cut 1 base from V and 7 bases from J; bases unmatched to any gene: 4. Here the CDR3 reads CSARAGTGIEKLFF. The CDR3 DNA reads TGCAGTGCTAGAGCCGGGACAGGGATTGAAAAACTGTTTTTT.

This clonotype was observed at least ten times. The J gene is TRBJ2-7, the V gene TRBV12-3 or TRBV12-4; possible D gene TRBD1, 6 bases. The CDR3 runs to 11 residues. Trimming removed 6 bases at V and 7 bases at J, with 10 bases between. The DNA of the CDR3 is TGTGCCAGCAGCTTAAGGGGGGAGCAGTACTTC. This gives the protein CASSLRGEQYF.

Only a few counts were recorded for this clonotype. V usage is TRBV7-9 and J usage is TRBJ1-4; TRBD1 matches 7 bases. Germline V gene sequence: CDR1 SEHNR, CDR2 FQNEAQ (reference sequence). The CDR3 is 14 amino acids. Trimming removed 5 bases from V and 4 bases from J; junction bases left unmatched: 4. CDR3 DNA: TGTGCCAGCAGCCGTGGACAGGATAATGAAAAACTGTTTTTT. This gives the protein CASSRGQDNEKLFF.

This clonotype was detected a few times. The J gene is TRBJ2-5, the V gene TRBV5-1; D call uncertain. V lost 4 bases to trimming and J lost 5 bases, with 15 bases between them. CDR1 SGHRS and CDR2 YFSETQ come from the germline V gene. This CDR3 is built from 14 residues. The DNA of the CDR3 is TGCGCCAGCAGCCCTGGGGTGGCAATTGAGACCCAGTACTTC. Its translation is CASSPGVAIETQYF. Filled out from reference TRBV5-1 and TRBJ2-5, the complete variable domain reads KAGVTQTPRYLIKTRGQQVTLSCSPISGHRSVSWYQQTPGQGLQFLFEYFSETQRNKGNFPGRFSGRQFSNSRSEMNVSTLELGDSALYLCASSPGVAIETQYFGPGTRLLVL.

CDR3 sequence: CASSLAREDRGLLIGETQYF. The CDR3 DNA reads as TGTGCCAGCAGCTTAGCCCGGGAGGATAGGGGCCTCCTTATCGGAGAGACCCAGTACTTC. V and J are TRBV7-2 and TRBJ2-5; TRBD2 aligns across 7 bases. CDR1 is SGHTA and CDR2 is FQGNSA in the germline V gene. V gave up 0 bases and J gave up 4 bases; unmatched junction bases: 20. CDR3 length equals 20 residues.

Note on this clonotype: No conserved phenylalanine or tryptophan ends this CDR3, so it is likely a read error. Because the CDR3's place on the DNA is in doubt, the DNA is left out and the CDR3 is given as listed by TCRdb. The J gene is TRBJ1-4, the V gene TRBV21-1; TRBD1 reflects the table's D call only, with no check against the DNA. TRBV21-1 is reported as a pseudogene. The CDR3 is 13 residues long, counting both termini. The CDR3: CASSKVKAGTGEV.

This clonotype was recorded a few times. The rearrangement joins TRBV20-1 to TRBJ1-3; TRBD1 agrees at 10 bases. The length of the CDR3 is 14 residues. V was clipped by 4 bases and J by 2 bases; unmatched bases: 2. Germline CDR1 and CDR2: DFQATT and SNEGSKA (reference sequence). The DNA of the CDR3 is TGCAGTGCTACCGGGACAGGGGCTGGAAACACCATATATTTT. Protein sequence: CSATGTGAGNTIYF.

The chain has TRBV10-3 and TRBJ2-3; 7 bases align to TRBD1. The CDR3 is 13 residues long. V was pared by 10 bases and J by 1 base, with 5 bases of the junction left unmatched. The germline V gene has CDR1 ENHRY and CDR2 SYGVKD. The CDR3 nucleotides read TGTGCCACGACAGGGACGGGCACAGATACGCAGTATTTT. This translates into CATTGTGTDTQYF.